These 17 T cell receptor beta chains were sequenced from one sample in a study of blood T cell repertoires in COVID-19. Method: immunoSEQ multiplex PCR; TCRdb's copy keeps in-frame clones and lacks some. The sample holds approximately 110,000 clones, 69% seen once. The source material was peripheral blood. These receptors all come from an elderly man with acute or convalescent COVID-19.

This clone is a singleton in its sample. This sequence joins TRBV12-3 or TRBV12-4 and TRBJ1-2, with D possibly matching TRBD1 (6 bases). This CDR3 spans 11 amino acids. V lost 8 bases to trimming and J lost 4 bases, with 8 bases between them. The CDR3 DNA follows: TGTGCCAGCTCAGGGGCCTATGGCTACACCTTC. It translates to CASSGAYGYTF.

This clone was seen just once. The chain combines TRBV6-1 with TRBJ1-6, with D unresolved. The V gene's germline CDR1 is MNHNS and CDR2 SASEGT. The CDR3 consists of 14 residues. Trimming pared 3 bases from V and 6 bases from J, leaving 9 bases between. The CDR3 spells CASSDRGPNSPLHF. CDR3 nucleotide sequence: TGTGCCAGCAGTGATCGAGGTCCTAATTCACCCCTCCACTTT.

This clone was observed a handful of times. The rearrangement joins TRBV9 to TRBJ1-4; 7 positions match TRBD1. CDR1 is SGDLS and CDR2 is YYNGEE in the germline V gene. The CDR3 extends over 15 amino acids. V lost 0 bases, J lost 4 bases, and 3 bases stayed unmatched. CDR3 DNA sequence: TGTGCCAGCAGCGTAGGACAGGGAGGTAATGAAAAACTGTTTTTT. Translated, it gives CASSVGQGGNEKLFF.

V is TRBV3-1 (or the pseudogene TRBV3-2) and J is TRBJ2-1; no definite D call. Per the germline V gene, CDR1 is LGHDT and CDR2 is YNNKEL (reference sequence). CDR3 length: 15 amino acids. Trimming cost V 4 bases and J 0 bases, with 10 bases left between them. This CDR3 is CASSLVLSSYNEQFF. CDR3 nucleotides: TGTGCCAGCAGCCTCGTTTTGAGCTCCTACAATGAGCAGTTCTTC.

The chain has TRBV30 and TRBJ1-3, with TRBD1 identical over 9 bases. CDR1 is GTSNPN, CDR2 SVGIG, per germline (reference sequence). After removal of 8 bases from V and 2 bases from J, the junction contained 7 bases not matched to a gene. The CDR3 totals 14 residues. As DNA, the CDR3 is TGTGCCGGTGGACAGGGGAAAGCTGGAAACACCATATATTTT. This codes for CAGGQGKAGNTIYF.

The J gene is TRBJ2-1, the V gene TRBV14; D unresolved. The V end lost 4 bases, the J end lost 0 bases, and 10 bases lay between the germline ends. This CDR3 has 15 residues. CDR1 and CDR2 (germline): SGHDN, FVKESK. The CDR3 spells CASSRTQYSYNEQFF. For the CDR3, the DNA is TGTGCCAGCAGCCGTACACAGTACTCCTACAATGAGCAGTTCTTC.

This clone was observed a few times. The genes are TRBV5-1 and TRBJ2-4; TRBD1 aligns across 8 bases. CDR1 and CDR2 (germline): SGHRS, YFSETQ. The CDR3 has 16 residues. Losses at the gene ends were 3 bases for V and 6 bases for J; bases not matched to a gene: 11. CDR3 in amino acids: CASSSGQGRGVNIQYF. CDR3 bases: TGCGCCAGCAGCTCAGGACAGGGACGAGGAGTAAACATTCAGTACTTC.

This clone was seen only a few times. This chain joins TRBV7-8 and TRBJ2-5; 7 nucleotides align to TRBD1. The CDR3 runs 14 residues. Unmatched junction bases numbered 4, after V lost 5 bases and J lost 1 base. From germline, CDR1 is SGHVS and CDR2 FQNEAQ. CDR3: CASSPGTAQETQYF. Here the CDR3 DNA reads TGTGCCAGCAGCCCCGGGACAGCCCAAGAGACCCAGTACTTC.

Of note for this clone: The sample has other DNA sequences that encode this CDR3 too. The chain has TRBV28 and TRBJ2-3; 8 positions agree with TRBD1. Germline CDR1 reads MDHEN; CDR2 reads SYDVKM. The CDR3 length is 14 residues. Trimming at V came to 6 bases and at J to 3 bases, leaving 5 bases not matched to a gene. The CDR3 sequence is CASSRTGLTDTQYF. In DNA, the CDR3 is TGTGCCAGCAGCAGGACAGGGCTGACAGATACGCAGTATTTT.

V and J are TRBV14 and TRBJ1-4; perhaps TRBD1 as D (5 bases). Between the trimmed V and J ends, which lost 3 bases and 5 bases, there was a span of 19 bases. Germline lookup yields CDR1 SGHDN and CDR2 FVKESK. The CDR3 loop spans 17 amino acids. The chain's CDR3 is CASSQDTPGSGNEKLFF. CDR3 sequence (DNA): TGTGCCAGCAGCCAGGATACCCCGGGTTCAGGGAATGAAAAACTGTTTTTT.

In nucleotides, the CDR3 is TGTGCCAGCAGCTTAGGGACTAGCGGGAGCAATGAGCAGTTCTTC. This translates into CASSLGTSGSNEQFF. This sequence joins TRBV7-2 and TRBJ2-1; the match to TRBD2 covers 13 bases. Germline CDR1 and CDR2: SGHTA and FQGNSA. The V gene end was trimmed by 1 base and the J gene end by 6 bases; junction bases not matched to a gene: 0. This CDR3 has 15 residues.

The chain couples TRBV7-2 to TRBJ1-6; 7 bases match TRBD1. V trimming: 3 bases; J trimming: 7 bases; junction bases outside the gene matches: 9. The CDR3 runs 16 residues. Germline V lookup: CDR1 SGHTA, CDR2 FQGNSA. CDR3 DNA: TGTGCCAGCAGCTTGGATAGGACAGGAACGAATTCACCCCTCCACTTT. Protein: CASSLDRTGTNSPLHF.

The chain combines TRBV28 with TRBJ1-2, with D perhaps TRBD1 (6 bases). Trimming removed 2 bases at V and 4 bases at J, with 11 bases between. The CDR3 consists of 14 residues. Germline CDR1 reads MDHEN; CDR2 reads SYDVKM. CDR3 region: CASSLGGASYGYTF. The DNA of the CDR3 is TGTGCCAGCAGTTTAGGGGGCGCGAGCTATGGCTACACCTTC.

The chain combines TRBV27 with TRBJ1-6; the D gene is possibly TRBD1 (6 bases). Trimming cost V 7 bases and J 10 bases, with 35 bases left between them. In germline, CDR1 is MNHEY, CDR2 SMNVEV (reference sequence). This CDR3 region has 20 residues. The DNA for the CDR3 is TGTGCCAGCACCCATTCAGCCCCACGGTGGGGGCCTGCATTGAGGTCACCCCTCCACTTT. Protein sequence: CASTHSAPRWGPALRSPLHF.

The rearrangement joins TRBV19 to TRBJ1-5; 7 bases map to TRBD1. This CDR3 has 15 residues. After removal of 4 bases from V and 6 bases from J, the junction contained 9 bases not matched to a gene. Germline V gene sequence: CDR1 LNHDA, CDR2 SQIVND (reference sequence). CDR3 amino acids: CASSRGQGGLQPQHF. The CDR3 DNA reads TGTGCCAGTAGTAGGGGCCAGGGGGGTCTTCAGCCCCAGCATTTT.

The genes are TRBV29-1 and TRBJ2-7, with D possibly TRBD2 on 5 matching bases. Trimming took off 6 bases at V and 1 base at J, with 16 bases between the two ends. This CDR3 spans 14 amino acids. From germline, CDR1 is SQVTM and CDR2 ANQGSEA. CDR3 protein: CSVSPDYRSYEQYF. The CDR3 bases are TGCAGCGTCTCACCCGACTATAGGTCCTACGAGCAGTACTTC.

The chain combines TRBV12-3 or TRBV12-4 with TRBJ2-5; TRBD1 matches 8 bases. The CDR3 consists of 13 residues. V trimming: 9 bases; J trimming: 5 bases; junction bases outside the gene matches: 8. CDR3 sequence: CASSTGEVETQYF. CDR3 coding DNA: TGTGCCAGTTCGACAGGGGAGGTGGAGACCCAGTACTTC.